This T cell receptor (beta chain) was obtained from a study of blood T cell repertoires in COVID-19. About the study: Collection of acute and convalescent COVID-19 samples took place in the United States, Italy and Spain. T cells, B-cell-depleted T cells, or PBMCs supplied cDNA or gDNA.

This CDR3 region has 15 residues. V was trimmed by 0 bases and J by 8 bases, leaving 13 bases between them. The germline V gene encodes CDR1 MNHEY and CDR2 SVGAGI. Original methodology: It was from reference gene primer amplification that nucleated cell counts were estimated. Produced via immunoSEQ multiplex PCR; TCRdb's table is partial and in-frame only. V and J calls and clone size follow that table, whereas D and trimming were derived from the DNA. The sample records around 60,000 clones, about 88% being singletons. This clone occurred a few times. This chain connects TRBV6-5 to TRBJ1-4; no definite D call. This receptor was taken from an older woman with active COVID-19. The sequenced material came from peripheral blood. CDR3 protein: CASSYSQAMWEKLFF. The DNA of the CDR3 is TGTGCCAGCAGTTACTCTCAGGCAATGTGGGAAAAACTGTTTTTT.